Reported below is one T cell receptor (beta chain). It has no known antigen specificity. It has no much larger one-base neighbor in the sample; base qualities were not kept. Participants in the prospective study were enrolled through a virtual design, were aged roughly 18 to 100 years, and lived in some 24 United States geographic areas. To assign participants to cohorts, the prospective study relied on clinical history that participants themselves reported in a screening survey and a study questionnaire. ImmuneRACE Cohort 3 recovered participants were defined by two consecutive negative NP/OP PCR tests, healthcare professional clearance, or symptom resolution. In the prospective study, mobile phlebotomists collected whole blood, serum and a nasopharyngeal or oropharyngeal swab from each participant. Prospective study participants could optionally give additional blood draws and questionnaires over a 2-month period. Prospective study blood samples were shipped either frozen or at room temperature before DNA extraction.

The V end loses 0 bases and the J end loses 3 bases, and a stretch of 12 bases separates them. The CDR3 has 15 amino acids, counting the end cysteine and phenylalanine. Only the CDR3 DNA stays, 45 bases, in frame from base 1. As encoded in the germline V gene, CDR1 is LGHNA while CDR2 is YSLEER. The entry originates in a study of blood T cell repertoires in COVID-19 (TCRdb year 2020). Turning to the overall study: Collaborator samples came from the United States, Italy and Spain and covered acute and convalescent phases of COVID-19. The material from the prospective study consisted of cDNA or gDNA derived from T cells, B-cell-depleted T cells, or PBMCs. The dataset comprised deeply sampled blood TCRbeta repertoires from subjects exposed to, actively infected with, or recovered from COVID-19. The repertoires were released in a freely available public database meant as a resource for research on the immune response to SARS-CoV-2. Samples were obtained from the ongoing ImmuneRACE study (first 160 participants) and from approximately 1,200 subjects provided by 6 global collaborators. A de-identified subject ID, COVID-19 status, age in years and sex were almost always included in the sample metadata. Where HLA class I and class II types were available, the types were taken from metadata supplied by the sample provider, not from assay-based typing.

The immunoSEQ Assay, a bias-controlled multiplex PCR, was used to amplify TCRbeta CDR3 regions from genomic DNA. The study's processing was this. The number of nucleated cells in each sample was estimated from the amplification of reference gene primers within the assay. To quantify the absolute abundance of each unique TCRbeta CDR3 rearrangement, sequence reads were collapsed and filtered. For each sample, productive Simpson clonality was calculated as the square root of Simpson's diversity index across productive rearrangements. Sourced from immuneACCESS, this table was stored by TCRdb with only in-frame sequences that have V and J called. A share of the clones is absent; for the studies checked, an unresolved V gene accounts for under half, and the remainder has no known explanation. Clone size and V and J calls were adopted from that table, with D and trimming inferred from the DNA. This sample lists 290,000 or so clones; 80% to 95% were detected once. Of the sample, 0.9% to 1.2% falls within the top ten clones.

General study outcomes and caveats: The quantity of clinical and demographic metadata differed by source and by participant and was supplied without curation.

The sample was PBMCs or T cells enriched from blood (not recorded which). Recombination connected TRBV4-3 to TRBJ2-7; perhaps TRBD1 is the D gene, with 6 bases matching. The source of this sequence is a woman under 40 who had recovered from COVID-19. DNA sequence: TGCGCCAGCAGCCAAGATCGACAGGAATTCTACGAGCAGTACTTC. The encoded protein is CASSQDRQEFYEQYF.